The 5 T cell receptor beta chains reported below all come from one sample, sequenced in a study of CD8 T cells in Susac syndrome. RNA in amounts of roughly 0.5 to 1 ug was reverse transcribed with random hexamers. In TCRdb, the immunoSEQ multiplex PCR reads were re-called with MiXCR into one record per CDR3 protein. The profile shows over 65,000 distinct CDR3 sequences, about 93% of them singletons. Sequencing was carried out using CD4+ T cells from PBMCs. Receptor source: a human donor with Susac syndrome.

The chain couples TRBV7-3 to TRBJ2-1; TRBD2 aligns across 10 bases. Per germline, CDR1 SGHTA and CDR2 FQGTGA. Trimming took 5 bases from V and 5 from J; bases not matched to a gene: 6. The CDR3 is 15 residues long. The CDR3 DNA follows: TGTGCCAGCAGCCCCAGGACTAGCGGTAACAATGAGCAGTTCTTC. Its translation is CASSPRTSGNNEQFF. The full variable domain, rest sourced from reference TRBV7-3 and TRBJ2-1, is GAGVSQTPSNKVTEKGKYVELRCDPISGHTALYWYRQSLGQGPEFLIYFQGTGAADDSGLPNDRFFAVRPEGSVSTLKIQRTERGDSAVYLCASSPRTSGNNEQFFGPGTRLTVL.

This clonotype was observed once. This rearrangement joins TRBV7-9 to TRBJ2-7; D possibly corresponds to TRBD1 (6 bases). Germline V lookup: CDR1 SEHNR, CDR2 FQNEAQ (reference sequence). Trimming took off 6 bases at V and 0 bases at J, with 12 bases between the two ends. The CDR3 consists of 14 residues. In nucleotides, the CDR3 is TGTGCCAGCAGGAAACAGGGTTTCTCCTACGAGCAGTACTTC. Its translation: CASRKQGFSYEQYF. Using reference TRBV7-9 and TRBJ2-7 for the parts outside the CDR3, the full variable domain is DTGVSQNPRHKITKRGQNVTFRCDPISEHNRLYWYRQTLGQGPEFLTYFQNEAQLEKSRLLSDRFSAERPKGSFSTLEIQRTEQGDSAMYLCASRKQGFSYEQYFGPGTRLTVT.

V usage is TRBV28 and J usage is TRBJ2-5, with D perhaps being TRBD1 or TRBD2 (7 bases each). The V and J ends lost 9 bases and 2 bases respectively, with 13 bases between them. CDR1 is MDHEN, CDR2 SYDVKM, per germline. The CDR3 is 13 residues long. The CDR3 loop is CASQGGGQETQYF. The DNA of the CDR3 is TGTGCCAGTCAGGGGGGGGGTCAAGAGACCCAGTACTTC.

The chain recombines TRBV7-9 with TRBJ1-5; no firm D call. The CDR3 is made up of 13 amino acids. V lost 1 base and J lost 12, with 13 bases in between. Germline V CDR1 and CDR2: SEHNR, FQNEAQ (reference sequence). CDR3 in amino acids: CASSLGETGLQHF. Written as DNA, the CDR3 is TGTGCCAGCAGCTTAGGGGAGACTGGGCTCCAGCATTTT.

The chain carries TRBV3-1 and TRBJ2-7; D is uncertain. This CDR3 is 17 amino acids long. Germline V lookup: CDR1 LGHDT, CDR2 YNNKEL (reference sequence). The V and J ends lost 1 base and 1 base respectively, with 17 bases between them. In nucleotides, the CDR3 is TGTGCCAGCAGCCAAGGGCTAAACGGCGATGGTTCCTACGAGCAGTACTTC. This codes for CASSQGLNGDGSYEQYF.